This is a list of T cell receptor beta chains from one sample in a study of control samples from healthy donors and cancer patients. Profiling relied on immunoSEQ multiplex PCR, and the TCRdb table lists in-frame clones only, not all of them. The table lists 400,000 to 500,000 clones, over 75% of them singletons, with 5.5% to 7.5% in the top ten. The sample consisted of PBMCs. These receptors all stem from a man in his forties with head and neck cancer. The CDR3 runs from the conserved cysteine through the conserved F or W. D genes are given only for firm matches. Where a row states a size, it is once, few, many or the class of an expanded clone; other rows omit it.

CDR3	DNA	D	V	size	J
CAWSIPQGPPKPQHF	TGTGCCTGGAGTATACCTCAGGGACCCCCCAAGCCCCAGCATTTT	NA	TRBV30	NA	TRBJ1-5
CASSESTLAGGVNGYTF	TGCGCCAGCAGTGAGTCGACTCTCGCAGGCGGGGTCAATGGCTACACCTTC	NA	TRBV10-1	few	TRBJ1-2
CASSWTAGDTEAFF	TGTGCCAGCAGCTGGACAGCTGGGGACACTGAAGCTTTCTTT	NA	TRBV5-4	NA	TRBJ1-1
CGTSGGYNEQFF	TGTGGGACTAGCGGGGGGTACAATGAGCAGTTCTTC	TRBD2	TRBV2	NA	TRBJ2-1
CASSSRGAAQEQFF	TGTGCCAGCAGCTCCCGGGGAGCGGCACAAGAGCAGTTCTTC	NA	TRBV14	few	TRBJ2-1
CASSPDSEAFF	TGTGCCAGCTCACCGGACAGTGAAGCTTTCTTT	NA	TRBV18	NA	TRBJ1-1
CASSLAWPNNEQFF	TGTGCCAGCAGCTTAGCTTGGCCAAACAATGAGCAGTTCTTC	NA	TRBV7-9	NA	TRBJ2-1
CASSQDRTNYGYTF	TGCGCCAGCAGCCAAGATCGGACCAACTATGGCTACACCTTC	NA	TRBV4-3	NA	TRBJ1-2
CASSTDRGRGGEQYF	TGTGCCAGCAGCACAGACAGGGGGCGAGGGGGCGAGCAGTACTTC	TRBD1	TRBV5-5	NA	TRBJ2-7
CASSKNRDLTETQYF	TGTGCCAGCAGCAAAAACCGGGACCTAACGGAGACCCAGTACTTC	NA	TRBV11-2	once	TRBJ2-5
CASSFSAGTGAYEQYF	TGCGCCAGCAGCTTTTCAGCCGGGACAGGGGCCTACGAGCAGTACTTC	TRBD1	TRBV5-1	few	TRBJ2-7
CSVNLQGDNQPQHF	TGCAGCGTTAATCTACAGGGGGACAATCAGCCCCAGCATTTT	TRBD1	TRBV29-1	NA	TRBJ1-5
CAWTGRIGTGAAKNIQYF	TGTGCCTGGACGGGTCGAATCGGGACAGGGGCGGCCAAAAACATTCAGTACTTC	TRBD1	TRBV30	NA	TRBJ2-4
CAWTGVGANVLTF	TGTGCCTGGACAGGGGTAGGGGCCAACGTCCTGACTTTC	NA	TRBV30	NA	TRBJ2-6
CASSHGDTAEAFF	TGTGCCAGCAGCCACGGGGACACGGCTGAAGCTTTCTTT	NA	TRBV6-1	NA	TRBJ1-1
CATSDEWAFYGYTF	TGTGCCACCAGTGACGAATGGGCGTTTTATGGCTACACCTTC	NA	TRBV24-1	NA	TRBJ1-2
CASSNNLQGMNTEAFF	TGTGCCAGCAGCAACAATTTACAGGGGATGAACACTGAAGCTTTCTTT	TRBD1	TRBV9	NA	TRBJ1-1
CASKGIGPGNTIYF	TGTGCCAGCAAGGGAATTGGGCCTGGAAACACCATATATTTT	NA	TRBV7-9	NA	TRBJ1-3
CASSLGGTGGVTEAFF	TGTGCCAGCAGTCTAGGCGGGACAGGGGGCGTCACTGAAGCTTTCTTT	TRBD1	TRBV28	NA	TRBJ1-1
CASSLVDRQPQHF	TGTGCCAGCTCACTCGTCGACCGTCAGCCCCAGCATTTT	NA	TRBV18	NA	TRBJ1-5
CASSQERGIYTF	TGTGCCAGCAGCCAAGAGAGGGGAATCTACACCTTC	NA	TRBV14	NA	TRBJ1-2
CASSLGAYNEQFF	TGTGCCAGCAGTTTGGGTGCATACAATGAGCAGTTCTTC	NA	TRBV27	NA	TRBJ2-1
CASSLGLAGGRDEQYF	TGCGCCAGCAGCTTGGGGCTAGCGGGGGGCCGCGACGAGCAGTACTTC	TRBD2	TRBV5-1	NA	TRBJ2-7
CASSPPGLAGGLQYF	TGTGCCAGCAGCCCTCCGGGACTAGCGGGTGGTTTGCAGTATTTT	TRBD2	TRBV5-4	NA	TRBJ2-3
CASSESLAAGDEQFF	TGCGCCAGCAGTGAGTCGTTGGCCGCTGGGGATGAGCAGTTCTTC	NA	TRBV10-1	NA	TRBJ2-1
CATSVSWPPYEQYF	TGTGCCACCAGTGTTAGTTGGCCACCCTACGAGCAGTACTTC	NA	TRBV24-1	NA	TRBJ2-7
CASSPDGTNNEQFF	TGTGCCAGCAGCCCGGACGGGACTAACAATGAGCAGTTCTTC	TRBD2	TRBV5-4	NA	TRBJ2-1
CASSHSRYGYTF	TGTGCCAGCAGCCACTCCCGCTATGGCTACACCTTC	NA	TRBV3-1/TRBV3-2	NA	TRBJ1-2
CASSLYGSSGTEAFF	TGTGCCAGCAGCTTATACGGCAGCTCGGGGACTGAAGCTTTCTTT	NA	TRBV7-2	NA	TRBJ1-1
CASSGWTGSYGYTF	TGTGCCAGCAGCGGATGGACAGGGTCCTATGGCTACACCTTC	TRBD1	TRBV9	NA	TRBJ1-2
CASSLDVWGGYNEQFF	TGTGCCAGCAGCTTAGATGTGTGGGGGGGCTACAATGAGCAGTTCTTC	TRBD2	TRBV11-2	NA	TRBJ2-1
CASSEAPGTGLYEQYF	TGTGCCAGCAGTGAAGCCCCCGGGACAGGGCTTTACGAGCAGTACTTC	TRBD1	TRBV25-1	NA	TRBJ2-7
CASSLLGQLNEKLFF	TGTGCCAGCAGTTTACTGGGACAGCTAAATGAAAAACTGTTTTTT	TRBD1	TRBV27	NA	TRBJ1-4
CASSATDGSYEQYF	TGTGCCAGCAGCGCAACGGACGGTTCCTACGAGCAGTACTTC	NA	TRBV9	NA	TRBJ2-7
CAWSRDRGEQYF	TGTGCCTGGAGTCGGGACAGGGGCGAGCAGTACTTC	TRBD1	TRBV30	medium-sized	TRBJ2-7
CASSYRTYQETQYF	TGTGCCAGCAGTTACCGGACGTACCAAGAGACCCAGTACTTC	NA	TRBV6-5	NA	TRBJ2-5
CASSAGQGWEQYF	TGTGCCAGCAGTGCGGGACAGGGGTGGGAGCAGTACTTC	TRBD1	TRBV9	once	TRBJ2-7
CASSLTTPPEQFF	TGTGCCAGCAGCTTGACGACCCCTCCTGAGCAGTTCTTC	NA	TRBV5-4	NA	TRBJ2-1
CASSARLAGAVDTQYF	TGTGCCAGTAGTGCCCGACTAGCGGGAGCGGTAGATACGCAGTATTTT	TRBD2	TRBV19	NA	TRBJ2-3
CASSGSGGPGPTDTQYF	TGTGCCAGTAGTGGATCGGGGGGGCCAGGTCCAACAGATACGCAGTATTTT	TRBD2	TRBV19	NA	TRBJ2-3